A selection of T cell receptor beta chains follows, all from one sample in a study of blood T cells in healthy people across ages. In TCRdb, the 5' RACE reads were re-called with MiXCR into one record per CDR3 protein. The sample consists of approximately 580,000 distinct CDR3 sequences, 24% of them appearing once. These records were also assigned to another study, of T cells of mothers and their children.

Input material: blood. The source is a boy aged 5-17 years in good health. Each CDR3 is given with its conserved first and last residue. A D gene is named only where the DNA matches it firmly. The listing skips clone size in some rows; elsewhere it reads once, few, many or a size class.

d_call j_call v_call clone_size cdr3_aa cdr3_nt
. TRBJ1-3 TRBV2 . CASSATLTTGNTIYF TGTGCCAGCAGCGCCACATTAACTACTGGAAACACCATATATTTT
. TRBJ2-4 TRBV7-2 . CASSLGVGPKQYF TGTGCCAGCAGCTTAGGCGTGGGTCCCAAACAGTACTTC
. TRBJ2-5 TRBV7-2 few CASSPWAGLQETQYF TGTGCCAGCAGTCCGTGGGCAGGGCTTCAAGAGACCCAGTACTTC
TRBD2 TRBJ2-7 TRBV9 . CASSVAVAGAYEQYF TGTGCCAGCAGCGTAGCAGTAGCGGGGGCCTACGAGCAGTACTTC
TRBD1 TRBJ2-3 TRBV29-1 . CSVIQQGADTQYF TGCAGCGTTATACAACAGGGGGCAGATACGCAGTATTTT
. TRBJ2-5 TRBV6-2/TRBV6-3 many CASGGGGASEETQYF TGTGCCAGCGGAGGCGGGGGCGCCTCTGAAGAGACCCAGTACTTC
. TRBJ2-3 TRBV5-4 few CASSLDGSDTQYF TGTGCCAGCAGCTTGGACGGGTCAGATACGCAGTATTTT
TRBD1 TRBJ2-3 TRBV6-5 . CASSRGQLDTQYF TGTGCCAGCAGCCGGGGACAGTTAGATACGCAGTATTTT
. TRBJ2-2 TRBV2 many CASTANTGELFF TGTGCCAGCACCGCTAACACCGGGGAGCTGTTTTTT
. TRBJ2-1 TRBV7-3 . CASSSTGTPLGGPQFF TGTGCCAGCAGCTCGACCGGGACTCCTCTGGGGGGCCCGCAGTTCTTC
TRBD1 TRBJ2-3 TRBV25-1 few CASSESRTGSTDTQYF TGTGCCAGCAGTGAATCGCGGACAGGGTCGACAGATACGCAGTATTTT
TRBD1 TRBJ1-1 TRBV7-2 . CASSAYRGRTNTEAFF TGTGCCAGCAGCGCGTACAGGGGAAGGACGAACACTGAAGCTTTCTTT
TRBD2 TRBJ2-5 TRBV7-2 few CASSLALIGGTPGVVTQYF TGTGCCAGCAGCTTAGCGCTAATCGGGGGGACGCCTGGGGTAGTGACCCAGTACTTC
. TRBJ2-7 TRBV5-6 . CASSCAEQLYEQYF TGTGCCAGCAGCTGCGCGGAGCAGCTGTACGAGCAGTACTTC
. TRBJ2-7 TRBV6-2/TRBV6-3 many CASSYSVSYEQYF TGCGCCAGCAGCTACTCTGTCTCCTACGAGCAGTACTTC
TRBD1 TRBJ2-7 TRBV7-2 . CASSSRTGNSNEQYF TGTGCCAGCAGCTCGCGGACAGGGAATTCGAACGAGCAGTACTTC
. TRBJ2-7 TRBV4-3 few CASSQDVVAGDVGYEQYF TGCGCCAGCAGCCAAGATGTCGTCGCAGGAGATGTGGGCTACGAGCAGTACTTC
TRBD1 TRBJ2-1 TRBV29-1 many CSVEGTGVYNEQFF TGCAGCGTTGAAGGGACAGGGGTCTACAATGAGCAGTTCTTC
. TRBJ2-3 TRBV28 few CASSPRLADTQYF TGTGCCAGCAGTCCGAGACTAGCAGATACGCAGTATTTT
. TRBJ2-7 TRBV5-4 few CASSSSTESYEQYF TGTGCCAGCAGCTCGTCGACCGAGTCCTACGAGCAGTACTTC
. TRBJ2-7 TRBV7-2 . CASSSEVEWEQYF TGTGCCAGCAGCTCAGAAGTAGAGTGGGAGCAGTACTTC
. TRBJ2-4 TRBV7-2 . CASSFGRGAKNIQYF TGTGCCAGCAGCTTTGGGAGGGGGGCCAAAAACATTCAGTACTTC
TRBD1 TRBJ1-5 TRBV20-1 . CSATPLPGQGVTDSNQPQHF TGCAGTGCTACACCTCTTCCGGGACAGGGGGTAACTGATAGCAATCAGCCCCAGCATTTT
TRBD1 TRBJ2-4 TRBV27 few CASSPGPPGQGPLAKNIQYF TGTGCCAGCAGTCCAGGCCCCCCGGGACAGGGACCCCTAGCCAAAAACATTCAGTACTTC
TRBD1 TRBJ1-1 TRBV27 few CASGDRGRNTEAFF TGTGCCAGCGGGGACAGGGGGAGGAACACTGAAGCTTTCTTT
. TRBJ2-7 TRBV4-3 few CASSQDLADFYEQYF TGCGCCAGCAGCCAAGATCTCGCGGACTTCTACGAGCAGTACTTC
. TRBJ2-1 TRBV30 . CAWSSRSSSYNEQFF TGTGCCTGGAGTAGTCGGTCCAGCTCCTACAATGAGCAGTTCTTC
. TRBJ2-1 TRBV15 . CATSRDGAYRGNEQFF TGTGCCACCAGCAGAGATGGGGCCTACCGGGGCAATGAGCAGTTCTTC
. TRBJ2-3 TRBV7-8 . CASSPSWGLDTQYF TGTGCCAGCAGCCCCTCTTGGGGGTTAGATACGCAGTATTTT
. TRBJ1-4 TRBV19 many CASSLLGGREEKLFF TGTGCCAGTAGCCTTCTCGGAGGGCGTGAGGAAAAACTGTTTTTT
. TRBJ1-5 TRBV7-9 few CASSLATAPSNQPQHF TGTGCCAGCAGCTTAGCTACGGCACCTAGCAATCAGCCCCAGCATTTT
. TRBJ2-7 TRBV27 . CASGIRGYYEQYF TGTGCCAGCGGTATCAGGGGTTACTACGAGCAGTACTTC
TRBD1 TRBJ2-7 TRBV5-1 few CASSLAGQGNSYEQYF TGCGCCAGCAGCTTGGCGGGACAGGGGAACTCCTACGAGCAGTACTTC
TRBD1 TRBJ2-7 TRBV12-3/TRBV12-4 . CASSTSPGQGPHEQYF TGTGCCAGCAGTACGTCTCCGGGACAGGGCCCTCACGAGCAGTACTTC
. TRBJ2-7 TRBV10-3 few CAISPGSNYEQYF TGTGCCATCAGTCCCGGATCTAACTACGAGCAGTACTTC
. TRBJ1-2 TRBV29-1 many CSVERGGKDYGYTF TGCAGCGTTGAGAGGGGGGGGAAGGACTATGGCTACACCTTC
TRBD2 TRBJ2-7 TRBV7-2 few CASSLAGGRAQYEQYF TGTGCCAGCAGCCTAGCGGGGGGCCGCGCCCAATACGAGCAGTACTTC
. TRBJ2-3 TRBV20-1 . CSAEIGGWGADTQYF TGCAGTGCTGAGATTGGCGGTTGGGGCGCAGATACGCAGTATTTT
. TRBJ1-1 TRBV20-1 . CSASTPSNTEAFF TGCAGTGCTAGTACACCCTCGAACACTGAAGCTTTCTTT
TRBD1 TRBJ1-6 TRBV5-1 few CASSFTPGTGNSPLHF TGCGCCAGCAGCTTCACTCCCGGGACAGGGAATTCACCCCTCCACTTT
. TRBJ2-7 TRBV7-9 . CASSLGALSLYF TGTGCCAGCAGCTTAGGGGCATTATCCTTGTACTTC
. TRBJ2-5 TRBV28 . CASTRQGLRETQYF TGTGCCAGCACCCGTCAGGGGCTTCGGGAGACCCAGTACTTC
. TRBJ2-3 TRBV14 . CASSRGSPFSTDTQYF TGTGCCAGCAGCCGCGGCAGCCCCTTTTCGACAGATACGCAGTATTTT
. TRBJ2-1 TRBV7-2 few CATRDFNYNEQFF TGTGCCACCCGGGACTTCAACTACAATGAGCAGTTCTTC
TRBD2 TRBJ2-7 TRBV6-2/TRBV6-3 few CASSYSSGNLYEQYF TGTGCCAGCAGTTACTCCAGCGGGAATCTGTACGAGCAGTACTTC
. TRBJ2-1 TRBV20-1 . CSALFYNEQFF TGCAGTGCTCTCTTCTACAATGAGCAGTTCTTC
TRBD2 TRBJ2-1 TRBV29-1 . CSAGSGDNEQFF TGCAGCGCTGGAAGCGGGGACAATGAGCAGTTCTTC
TRBD2 TRBJ2-5 TRBV4-3 . CASSQGSGGQETQYF TGCGCCAGCAGCCAAGGTTCGGGGGGCCAAGAGACCCAGTACTTC
TRBD1 TRBJ2-7 TRBV7-9 few CASSLPDREYEQYF TGTGCCAGCAGCTTACCGGACAGGGAGTACGAGCAGTACTTC
TRBD1 TRBJ2-3 TRBV6-6 few CASSRTGLSTDTQYF TGTGCCAGCAGCCGGACAGGGCTTTCCACAGATACGCAGTATTTT
. TRBJ2-1 TRBV5-1 . CASSLGFNPYNEQFF TGCGCCAGCAGCTTGGGATTCAACCCTTACAATGAGCAGTTCTTC
. TRBJ2-5 TRBV7-9 . CASSPRGAEEETQYF TGTGCCAGCAGCCCACGAGGAGCGGAAGAAGAGACCCAGTACTTC
. TRBJ2-3 TRBV29-1 . CSVGPRPAANTDTQYF TGCAGCGTTGGCCCCCGACCAGCGGCCAACACAGATACGCAGTATTTT
TRBD1 TRBJ2-7 TRBV5-1 . CTSSPGTVSYEQYF TGCACCAGCAGCCCTGGGACAGTCTCTTACGAGCAGTACTTC
TRBD1 TRBJ1-5 TRBV6-1 . CASSIHGQEVYQPQHF TGTGCCAGCAGTATACACGGACAGGAGGTATATCAGCCCCAGCATTTT
. TRBJ2-7 TRBV28 few CASSSRSEQYF TGTGCCAGCAGTAGTAGGAGCGAGCAGTACTTC
. TRBJ2-7 TRBV4-3 . CASSPTTQGYEQYF TGCGCCAGCAGCCCTACTACACAGGGATACGAGCAGTACTTC
TRBD1 TRBJ2-7 TRBV25-1 once CASSEYGTGKQYF TGTGCCAGCAGTGAATATGGGACAGGGAAGCAGTACTTC
. TRBJ2-2 TRBV19 once CATTAWSTGDTGELFF TGTGCCACCACGGCTTGGTCAACCGGTGACACCGGGGAGCTGTTTTTT
. TRBJ1-4 TRBV29-1 . CSVVSIEKLFF TGCAGCGTTGTCTCGATCGAAAAACTGTTTTTT